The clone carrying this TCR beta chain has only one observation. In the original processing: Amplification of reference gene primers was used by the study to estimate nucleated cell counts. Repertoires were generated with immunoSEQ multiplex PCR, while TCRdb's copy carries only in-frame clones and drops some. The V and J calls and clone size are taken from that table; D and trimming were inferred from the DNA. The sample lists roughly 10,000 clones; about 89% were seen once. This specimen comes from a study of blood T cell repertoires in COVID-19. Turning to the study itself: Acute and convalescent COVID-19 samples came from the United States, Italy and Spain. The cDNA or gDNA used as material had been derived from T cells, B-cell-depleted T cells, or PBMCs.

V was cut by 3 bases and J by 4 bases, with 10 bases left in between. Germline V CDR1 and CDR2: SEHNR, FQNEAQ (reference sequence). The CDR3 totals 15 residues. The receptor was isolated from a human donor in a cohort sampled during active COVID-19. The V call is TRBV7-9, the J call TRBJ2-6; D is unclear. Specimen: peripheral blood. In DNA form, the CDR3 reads TGTGCCAGCAGCTTTAGTAGAAGCGGGGCCAACGTCCTGACTTTC. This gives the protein CASSFSRSGANVLTF.